These 2 T cell receptor beta chains originate from one sample sequenced in a study of T cell responses to AZD1222 COVID-19 vaccine. Measured with immunoSEQ multiplex PCR; TCRdb has only the in-frame clones, and not every one. Of about 180,000 clones listed, around nine tenths are singletons. The specimen comprised peripheral blood, sampled 28 days after the second AZD1222 dose. All receptors come from an adult who received the AZD1222 COVID-19 vaccine.

This sequence joins TRBV6-5 and TRBJ2-1, with TRBD1 as a possible D gene (5 bases). Germline V CDR1 and CDR2: MNHEY, SVGAGI. The ends were cut back, 6 bases at V and 2 bases at J, with 14 bases in the middle. The CDR3 is made up of 15 amino acids. Here the CDR3 DNA reads TGTGCCAGCAGAGGGGCCCCCCCGACCTACAATGAGCAGTTCTTC. Translated: CASRGAPPTYNEQFF.

V is TRBV6-5 and J is TRBJ2-7; D might be TRBD1 or TRBD2, each matching 6 bases. Germline lookup yields CDR1 MNHEY and CDR2 SVGAGI. CDR3 length: 14 amino acids. The V and J ends lost 7 bases and 2 bases respectively, with 15 bases between them. The CDR3 reads CASNLGGLTYEQYF. Written as DNA, the CDR3 is TGTGCCAGCAATTTAGGGGGACTCACCTACGAGCAGTACTTC.